This T cell receptor beta chain derives from a study of blood T cell repertoires in COVID-19. Study information: There were acute and convalescent COVID-19 samples, and they came from the United States, Italy and Spain.

This clone was recorded only once. Here immunoSEQ multiplex PCR was the method, and the copy in TCRdb shows in-frame clones only, minus some. The sample has about 170,000 clones; around 85% are singletons. This TCR was recovered from a man in his sixties who had recovered from COVID-19. The material sequenced was peripheral blood.

The CDR3 region has the DNA TGTGCCAGTCTGGGACAGGGACGGTCACCCCTCCACTTT. This translates into CASLGQGRSPLHF. This chain joins TRBV27 and TRBJ1-6, with 9 nucleotides matching TRBD1. Looked up from germline, CDR1 is MNHEY and CDR2 is SMNVEV (reference sequence). V dropped 9 bases and J dropped 10; count of bases not matched to a gene: 7. The CDR3 is 13 residues long.